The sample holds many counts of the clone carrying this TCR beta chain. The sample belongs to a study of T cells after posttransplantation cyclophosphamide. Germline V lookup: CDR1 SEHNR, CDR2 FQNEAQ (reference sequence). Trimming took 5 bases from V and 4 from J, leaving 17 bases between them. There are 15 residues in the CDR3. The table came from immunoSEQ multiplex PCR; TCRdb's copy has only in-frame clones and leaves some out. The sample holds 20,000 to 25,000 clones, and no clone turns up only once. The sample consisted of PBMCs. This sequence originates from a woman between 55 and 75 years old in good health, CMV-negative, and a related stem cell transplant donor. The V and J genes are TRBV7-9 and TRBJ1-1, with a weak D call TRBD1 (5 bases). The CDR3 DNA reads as TGTGCCAGCAGCCCATTAGGGGCAGGTAGCACTGAAGCTTTCTTT. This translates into CASSPLGAGSTEAFF.